The rows below give T cell receptor beta chains drawn from one sample of a study of shared T cell receptors in the human thymus. Only in-frame clones appear in the TCRdb table, and some are missing; sequencing was by immunoSEQ multiplex PCR. The data show some 660,000 clones, 70% to 90% seen once. These data also featured in a second study, about human thymus T cells.

Sequenced material: thymocytes. The receptors here all came from a boy under three years old with a congenital heart defect. Each CDR3 is given with its conserved first and last residue. Fields, in order: D gene, V gene, J gene, CDR3 DNA, CDR3 protein. A D gene is named only where the DNA matches it firmly.

TRBD1	TRBV6-1	TRBJ2-4	TGTGCCAGCAGCGAATCCCGGGACAGCCTTGCCAAAAACATTCAGTACTTC	CASSESRDSLAKNIQYF
NA	TRBV4-1	TRBJ1-6	TGCGCCAGCAGCCAAGGGCCAGGGTGGTACAGTGGTAATTCACCCCTCCACTTT	CASSQGPGWYSGNSPLHF
NA	TRBV6-1	TRBJ2-1	TGTGCCAGCAGTCGCGGGATCTACAATGAGCAGTTCTTC	CASSRGIYNEQFF
NA	TRBV27	TRBJ1-4	TGTGCCAGCAGCCGTCGGGACATTGCAACTAATGAAAAACTGTTTTTT	CASSRRDIATNEKLFF
NA	TRBV7-9	TRBJ1-4	TGTGCCAGCAGCAGAGGAGGGTTGGCTAATGAAAAACTGTTTTTT	CASSRGGLANEKLFF
NA	TRBV12-5	TRBJ2-7	TGTGCTAGTGCCACCGGAGGGGTTCCCTACGAGCAGTACTTC	CASATGGVPYEQYF
NA	TRBV25-1	TRBJ2-2	TGTGCCAGCAGTCAGAAACATACCGGGGAGCTGTTTTTT	CASSQKHTGELFF
TRBD2	TRBV27	TRBJ2-1	TGTGCCAGCAGGCCTAGCGGGGATGTCAATGAGCAGTTCTTC	CASRPSGDVNEQFF
NA	TRBV5-1	TRBJ2-7	TGCGCCAGCAGCTTGGTCCCCTACGAGCAGTACTTC	CASSLVPYEQYF
TRBD1	TRBV25-1	TRBJ1-2	TGTGCCAGCAGTGAATCTGGGACAGGGATTGATGGCTACACCTTC	CASSESGTGIDGYTF